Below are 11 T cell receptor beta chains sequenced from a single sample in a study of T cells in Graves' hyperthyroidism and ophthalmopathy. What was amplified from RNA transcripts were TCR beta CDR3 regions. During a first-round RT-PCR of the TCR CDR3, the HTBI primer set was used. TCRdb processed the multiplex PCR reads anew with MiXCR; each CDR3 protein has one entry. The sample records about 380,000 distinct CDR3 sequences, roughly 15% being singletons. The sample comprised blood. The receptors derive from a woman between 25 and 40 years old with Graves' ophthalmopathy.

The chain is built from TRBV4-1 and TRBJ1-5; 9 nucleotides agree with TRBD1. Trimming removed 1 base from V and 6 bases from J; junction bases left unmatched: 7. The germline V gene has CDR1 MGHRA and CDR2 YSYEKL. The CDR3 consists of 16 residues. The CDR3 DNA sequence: TGCGCCAGCAGCCAAGTTGTACAGGGGGCGGGTCAGCCCCAGCATTTT. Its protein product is CASSQVVQGAGQPQHF.

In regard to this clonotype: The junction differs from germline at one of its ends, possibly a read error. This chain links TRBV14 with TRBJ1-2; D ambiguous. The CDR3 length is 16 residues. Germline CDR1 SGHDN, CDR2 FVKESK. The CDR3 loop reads CAGSQVADKTNYGYTF. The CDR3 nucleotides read TGTGCCGGCAGCCAAGTAGCCGATAAGACTAACTATGGCTACACCTTC.

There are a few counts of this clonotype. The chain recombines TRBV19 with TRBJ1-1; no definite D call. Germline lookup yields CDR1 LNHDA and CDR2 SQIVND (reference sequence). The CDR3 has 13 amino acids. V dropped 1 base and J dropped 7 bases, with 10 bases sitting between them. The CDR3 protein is CASSIVRLGEAFF. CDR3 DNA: TGTGCCAGTAGTATAGTTCGGTTGGGTGAAGCTTTCTTT.

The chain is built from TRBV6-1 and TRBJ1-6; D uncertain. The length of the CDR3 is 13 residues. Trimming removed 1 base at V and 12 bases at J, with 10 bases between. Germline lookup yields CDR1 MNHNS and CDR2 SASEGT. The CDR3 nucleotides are TGTGCCAGCAGTGAAGAGAGGGTCAGACCCCTCCACTTT. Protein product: CASSEERVRPLHF.

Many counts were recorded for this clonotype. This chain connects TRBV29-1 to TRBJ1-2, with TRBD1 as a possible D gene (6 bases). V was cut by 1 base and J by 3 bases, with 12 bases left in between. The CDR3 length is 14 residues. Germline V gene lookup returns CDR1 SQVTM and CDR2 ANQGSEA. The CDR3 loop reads CSVEVGASYYGYTF. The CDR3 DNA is TGCAGCGTTGAAGTGGGGGCATCTTACTATGGCTACACCTTC.

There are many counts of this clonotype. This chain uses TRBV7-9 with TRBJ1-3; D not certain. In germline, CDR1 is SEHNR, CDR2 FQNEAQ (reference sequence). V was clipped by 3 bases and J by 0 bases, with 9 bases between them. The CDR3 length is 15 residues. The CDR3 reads CASSFLRSSGNTIYF. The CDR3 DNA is TGTGCCAGCAGCTTCCTGCGGAGCTCTGGAAACACCATATATTTT.

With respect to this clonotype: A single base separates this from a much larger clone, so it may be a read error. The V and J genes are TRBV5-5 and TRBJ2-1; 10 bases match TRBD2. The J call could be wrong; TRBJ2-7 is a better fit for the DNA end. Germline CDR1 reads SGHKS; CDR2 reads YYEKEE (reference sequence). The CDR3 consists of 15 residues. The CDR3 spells CASSTGTSEYNEQYF. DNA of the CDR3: TGTGCCAGCAGCACCGGGACTAGCGAGTACAATGAGCAGTACTTC.

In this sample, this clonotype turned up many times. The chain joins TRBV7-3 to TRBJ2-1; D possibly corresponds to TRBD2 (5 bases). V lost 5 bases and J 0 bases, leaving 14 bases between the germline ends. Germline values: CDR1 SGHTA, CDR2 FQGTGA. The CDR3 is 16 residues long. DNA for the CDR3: TGTGCCAGCAGCCAACTCGGGGAGAGCTCCTACAATGAGCAGTTCTTC. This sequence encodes CASSQLGESSYNEQFF. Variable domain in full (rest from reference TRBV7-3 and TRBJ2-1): GAGVSQTPSNKVTEKGKYVELRCDPISGHTALYWYRQSLGQGPEFLIYFQGTGAADDSGLPNDRFFAVRPEGSVSTLKIQRTERGDSAVYLCASSQLGESSYNEQFFGPGTRLTVL.

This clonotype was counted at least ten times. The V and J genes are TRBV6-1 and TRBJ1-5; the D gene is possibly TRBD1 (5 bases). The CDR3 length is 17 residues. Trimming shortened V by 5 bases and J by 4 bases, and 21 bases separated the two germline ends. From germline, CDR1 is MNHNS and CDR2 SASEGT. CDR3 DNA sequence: TGTGCCAGCAGTTTACCCCCCCGGGGCAGGGCAAATCAGCCCCAGCATTTT. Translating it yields CASSLPPRGRANQPQHF.

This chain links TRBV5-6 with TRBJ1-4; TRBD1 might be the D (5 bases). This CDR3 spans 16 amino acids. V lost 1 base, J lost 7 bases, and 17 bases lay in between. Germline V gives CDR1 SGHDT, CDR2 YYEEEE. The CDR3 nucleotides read TGTGCCAGCAGCTTGTTCCGGGGCAGGTCACCTGAAAAACTGTTTTTT. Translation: CASSLFRGRSPEKLFF.

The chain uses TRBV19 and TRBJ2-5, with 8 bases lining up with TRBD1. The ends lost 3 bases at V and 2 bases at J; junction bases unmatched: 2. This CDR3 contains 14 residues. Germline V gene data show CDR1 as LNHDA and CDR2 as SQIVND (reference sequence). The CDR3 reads CASSIDRGQETQYF. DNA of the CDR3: TGTGCCAGTAGTATCGACAGGGGTCAAGAGACCCAGTACTTC.